The next 2 T cell receptor beta chains were all read from a single sample in a study of blood T cell repertoires in COVID-19. The repertoire was sequenced with immunoSEQ multiplex PCR; TCRdb's copy has only in-frame clones and lacks some. The profile shows some 60,000 clones, just over 85% of them singletons. The source material was peripheral blood. Receptors were obtained from a man between 60 and 75 years old with acute or convalescent COVID-19.

The CDR3 sequence: CAISIASGSTGELFF. CDR3 nucleotides: TGTGCCATCAGTATAGCTAGCGGGAGCACCGGGGAGCTGTTTTTT. V and J are TRBV10-3 and TRBJ2-2, with 10 bases matching TRBD2. The CDR3 has 15 amino acids. Germline V gives CDR1 ENHRY, CDR2 SYGVKD. Trimming at V came to 5 bases and at J to 4 bases, leaving 4 bases not matched to a gene.

The chain carries TRBV11-2 and TRBJ2-5; 13 nucleotides line up with TRBD2. Germline CDR1 reads SGHAT; CDR2 reads FQNNGV. Unmatched junction bases numbered 4, after V lost 2 bases and J lost 4 bases. This CDR3 has 16 amino acids. CDR3 sequence (DNA): TGTGCCAGCAGCTTACAGGGACTAGCGGGACGAGAGACCCAGTACTTC. This encodes CASSLQGLAGRETQYF.